These 24 T cell receptor beta chains originate from one sample sequenced in a study of cytomegalovirus exposure and HLA in healthy donors (dated by TCRdb to the late 2010s). The protocol used for the library was the immunoSEQ multiplex PCR assay. The table was pulled from immuneACCESS by TCRdb, which kept in-frame rearrangements only. Such tables lose some clones; where checked, under half of the loss comes from unresolved V genes, and the rest has no known cause. Present in this sample are some 230,000 clones, approximately 90% of which were seen just once. The biggest ten clones account for about 0.95% of the sample. Input material: PBMCs. All receptors derive from a woman younger than 35 in good health and CMV-seronegative.

V and J are TRBV19 and TRBJ1-5; TRBD1 is a possible D gene (5 bases). V was cut by 5 bases and J by 9 bases, with 20 bases left in between. The CDR3 is made up of 15 amino acids. The germline V gene has CDR1 LNHDA and CDR2 SQIVND (reference sequence). As DNA, the CDR3 is TGTGCCAGTAGTCCGAGGACAAACCAGCGTCCGCCCCAGCATTTT. This codes for CASSPRTNQRPPQHF.

This clone appeared a single time. This sequence joins TRBV7-9 and TRBJ1-4; D gene ambiguous. The CDR3 length is 11 residues. V was cut by 3 bases and J by 7 bases, with 3 bases left in between. Germline CDR1 SEHNR, CDR2 FQNEAQ (reference sequence). DNA for the CDR3: TGTGCCAGCAGCTTCGGTGAAAAACTGTTTTTT. It yields the protein CASSFGEKLFF.

CDR3 sequence reads: CASSQGYSNQPQHF. Written as DNA, the CDR3 is TGTGCCAGCAGCCAGGGGTATAGCAATCAGCCCCAGCATTTT. V gene TRBV7-2 combines with J gene TRBJ1-5; D might be TRBD1 (6 bases). Trimming removed 5 bases at V and 0 bases at J, with 8 bases between. This CDR3 region has 14 residues. Germline V CDR1 and CDR2: SGHTA, FQGNSA.

This chain connects TRBV28 to TRBJ2-7, with a weak D call TRBD2 (5 bases). CDR3 length: 16 residues. In germline, CDR1 is MDHEN, CDR2 SYDVKM. Trimming cost V 5 bases and J 3 bases, with 20 bases left between them. The CDR3 region is CASSGLSVATIYEQYF. The CDR3 nucleotides are TGTGCCAGCAGTGGCCTCTCGGTCGCGACTATCTACGAGCAGTACTTC.

A remark on this clone: The junction does not match germline at one end; this may be a read error. The genes are TRBV15 and TRBJ1-2; possible D gene TRBD1, 6 bases. The germline gives CDR1 LNHNV, CDR2 YYDKDF (reference sequence). The CDR3 runs to 14 residues. The CDR3 spells CATSRDTRLTGGNF. The CDR3 DNA reads TGTGCCACCAGCAGAGATACCCGCTTGACAGGTGGCAACTTC.

The chain recombines TRBV2 with TRBJ1-1; TRBD1 is a possible D gene (5 bases). With 4 bases removed from V and 5 bases from J, the gap between germline ends came to 14 bases. Germline lookup yields CDR1 SNHLY and CDR2 FYNNEI. The CDR3 spans 14 residues. This chain's CDR3 is CASSGTKRGTEAFF. DNA of the CDR3: TGTGCCAGCAGTGGGACAAAAAGGGGAACTGAAGCTTTCTTT.

The gene calls are TRBV9 and TRBJ2-1, with 7 nucleotides matching TRBD2. Germline V gives CDR1 SGDLS, CDR2 YYNGEE. Unmatched junction bases numbered 12, after V lost 2 bases and J lost 7 bases. This CDR3 spans 16 amino acids. This CDR3 reads CASSVTGGSSGNEQFF. As DNA, the CDR3 is TGTGCCAGCAGCGTGACTGGCGGGAGCTCCGGGAATGAGCAGTTCTTC.

The chain recombines TRBV18 with TRBJ2-5; the D gene is possibly TRBD2 (5 bases). CDR3 length: 13 residues. CDR1 is KGHSH, CDR2 LQKENI, per germline. V was cut by 4 bases and J by 4 bases, with 10 bases left in between. The CDR3 DNA reads as TGTGCCAGCTCACTCGACCGGGGAGAGACCCAGTACTTC. The encoded protein is CASSLDRGETQYF.

The chain joins TRBV30 to TRBJ2-5, with D perhaps TRBD2 (6 bases). The CDR3 sequence is 15 residues long. Germline-derived CDR1 and CDR2 are GTSNPN and SVGIG (reference sequence). V lost 0 bases and J 5 bases, leaving 16 bases between the germline ends. The DNA for the CDR3 is TGTGCCTGGAGTGTAGTCCAGGGACTTTCTGAGACCCAGTACTTC. Translation: CAWSVVQGLSETQYF.

DNA of the CDR3: TGTGCCAGCAGCCCTAACGGGGTTGGGCGGTGGGAGACCCAGTACTTC. This translates into CASSPNGVGRWETQYF. The V and J genes are TRBV11-2 and TRBJ2-5; TRBD2 is a possible D gene (5 bases). This CDR3 has 16 residues. Trimming took off 5 bases at V and 5 bases at J, with 21 bases between the two ends. CDR1 SGHAT and CDR2 FQNNGV come from the germline V gene.

The chain carries TRBV30 and TRBJ2-3, with a weak D call TRBD1 (6 bases). Germline V gene sequence: CDR1 GTSNPN, CDR2 SVGIG (reference sequence). The CDR3 is made up of 14 amino acids. V dropped 4 bases and J dropped 0 bases, with 11 bases sitting between them. CDR3 in DNA: TGTGCCTGGACTAAGGACAGAAGCACAGATACGCAGTATTTT. Translated: CAWTKDRSTDTQYF. Looking up the rest from reference TRBV30 and TRBJ2-3 gives the full variable domain: SQTIHQWPATLVQPVGSPLSLECTVEGTSNPNLYWYRQAAGRGLQLLFYSVGIGQISSEVPQNLSASRPQDRQFILSSKKLLLSDSGFYLCAWTKDRSTDTQYFGPGTRLTVL.

This chain uses TRBV11-2 with TRBJ2-7; 11 positions match TRBD2. Germline CDR1 and CDR2: SGHAT and FQNNGV. V shed 1 base and J 7 bases; nucleotides not matched to a gene: 12. The CDR3 is made up of 17 amino acids. CDR3 DNA: TGTGCCAGCAGCTTAGCCCCTGTAGCGGGAGGGCCTCGGGAGCAGTACTTC. Amino acids: CASSLAPVAGGPREQYF. The variable domain in full, with the rest retrieved from reference TRBV11-2 and TRBJ2-7, is EAGVAQSPRYKIIEKRQSVAFWCNPISGHATLYWYQQILGQGPKLLIQFQNNGVVDDSQLPKDRFSAERLKGVDSTLKIQPAKLEDSAVYLCASSLAPVAGGPREQYFGPGTRLTVT.

The gene calls are TRBV18 and TRBJ2-1, with TRBD2 matching over 9 bases. The V gene's germline CDR1 is KGHSH and CDR2 LQKENI. With 6 bases clipped from V and 8 bases from J, the junction kept 5 bases outside the gene matches. The CDR3 has 13 residues. The CDR3 loop reads CASSLERGDEQFF. The CDR3 nucleotides are TGTGCCAGCTCCCTCGAGCGGGGGGATGAGCAGTTCTTC.

The V gene is TRBV2, the J gene TRBJ1-2, with 7 bases matching TRBD1. Germline-derived CDR1 and CDR2 are SNHLY and FYNNEI. With V trimmed by 6 bases and J by 2 bases, 3 bases remained unmatched. This CDR3 contains 13 residues. The CDR3 loop reads CASRLRGNYGYTF. Written as DNA, the CDR3 is TGTGCCAGCAGACTCAGGGGGAACTATGGCTACACCTTC.

The CDR3, as DNA: TGTGCCAGCAGTTTTTTGCAGGGCTTGCCTGAAGCTTTCTTT. The encoded protein is CASSFLQGLPEAFF. The rearrangement links TRBV27 to TRBJ1-1; weak D call: TRBD1 (5 bases). The germline gives CDR1 MNHEY, CDR2 SMNVEV (reference sequence). V lost 3 bases and J lost 6, with 14 bases in between. This CDR3 spans 14 amino acids.

The J gene is TRBJ2-7, the V gene TRBV7-8, with TRBD1 matching over 9 bases. The germline V gene has CDR1 SGHVS and CDR2 FQNEAQ. With 5 bases clipped from V and 4 bases from J, the junction kept 12 bases outside the gene matches. The CDR3 covers 16 residues. The CDR3 loop is CASSPQGGQGKYEQYF. CDR3 coding DNA: TGTGCCAGCAGCCCCCAAGGTGGACAGGGGAAGTACGAGCAGTACTTC.

V and J are TRBV28 and TRBJ2-7; the match to TRBD1 covers 8 bases. Trimming cost V 2 bases and J 4 bases; bases outside gene matches: 4. Germline V gene data show CDR1 as MDHEN and CDR2 as SYDVKM. This CDR3 comprises 14 residues. The CDR3 sequence is CASSLLDREYEQYF. The DNA for the CDR3 is TGTGCCAGCAGTTTACTGGACAGGGAGTACGAGCAGTACTTC.

The CDR3 region is CASQTGPDYEQYF. The CDR3 nucleotides are TGCGCCAGCCAGACAGGGCCGGACTACGAGCAGTACTTC. The V call is TRBV10-1, the J call TRBJ2-7, with 7 bases matching TRBD1. V dropped 8 bases and J dropped 3; count of bases not matched to a gene: 7. Per germline, CDR1 WNHNN and CDR2 SYGVQD (reference sequence). CDR3 length: 13 residues.

This sequence joins TRBV30 and TRBJ1-5; 8 nucleotides align to TRBD1. Looked up from germline, CDR1 is GTSNPN and CDR2 is SVGIG (reference sequence). Unmatched junction bases numbered 9, after V lost 7 bases and J lost 7 bases. There are 13 residues in the CDR3. As DNA, the CDR3 is TGTGCCTTCGGACAGGGCGGCGTCCAGCCCCAGCATTTT. The encoded protein is CAFGQGGVQPQHF.

The CDR3 spells CASSLGTGSSPLHF. The CDR3 DNA reads TGTGCCAGCAGCCTCGGCACAGGGTCTTCACCCCTCCACTTT. The V call is TRBV11-1, the J call TRBJ1-6; tentatively, D is TRBD1 (6 bases). V was pared by 5 bases and J by 9 bases, with 14 bases between. Per germline, CDR1 SGHAT and CDR2 FQDESV (reference sequence). CDR3 length: 14 residues.

This clone was seen just once. The V gene is TRBV4-2, the J gene TRBJ2-3; D gene uncertain. Germline V CDR1 and CDR2: LGHNA, YNFKEQ. V dropped 1 base and J dropped 0 bases, with 5 bases sitting between them. The CDR3 runs to 14 residues. The CDR3 DNA reads TGTGCCAGCAGCCAAGTCGGGAGCACAGATACGCAGTATTTT. This encodes CASSQVGSTDTQYF.

This chain's CDR3 is CATSRTPGGHTDTQYF. In DNA, the CDR3 is TGTGCCACCAGCAGGACCCCGGGGGGGCACACAGATACGCAGTATTTT. The chain carries TRBV15 and TRBJ2-3; 8 bases fit TRBD2. The CDR3 spans 16 residues. Germline trimming cut 3 bases from V and 2 bases from J; bases unmatched to any gene: 7. The V gene's germline CDR1 is LNHNV and CDR2 YYDKDF (reference sequence). The variable domain in full, completed from reference TRBV15 and TRBJ2-3, reads DAMVIQNPRYQVTQFGKPVTLSCSQTLNHNVMYWYQQKSSQAPKLLFHYYDKDFNNEADTPDNFQSRRPNTSFCFLDIRSPGLGDTAMYLCATSRTPGGHTDTQYFGPGTRLTVL.

The chain recombines TRBV5-1 with TRBJ1-3; D not certain. This CDR3 comprises 16 residues. Germline assignment: CDR1 SGHRS and CDR2 YFSETQ. Trimming pared 0 bases from V and 0 bases from J, leaving 10 bases between. The CDR3 region has the DNA TGCGCCAGCAGCTTGGCAGATTTTCGCTCTGGAAACACCATATATTTT. Translating gives CASSLADFRSGNTIYF.

The CDR3 DNA reads TGTGCCAGCAGGATAGGGGGCCGAGGGGAAAAACTGTTTTTT. Its translation: CASRIGGRGEKLFF. This chain joins TRBV27 and TRBJ1-4, with 7 bases aligning to TRBD1. The junction had 9 bases not matched to a gene; V was cut back by 6 bases and J by 8 bases. Germline V gene sequence: CDR1 MNHEY, CDR2 SMNVEV (reference sequence). The CDR3 extends over 14 amino acids.